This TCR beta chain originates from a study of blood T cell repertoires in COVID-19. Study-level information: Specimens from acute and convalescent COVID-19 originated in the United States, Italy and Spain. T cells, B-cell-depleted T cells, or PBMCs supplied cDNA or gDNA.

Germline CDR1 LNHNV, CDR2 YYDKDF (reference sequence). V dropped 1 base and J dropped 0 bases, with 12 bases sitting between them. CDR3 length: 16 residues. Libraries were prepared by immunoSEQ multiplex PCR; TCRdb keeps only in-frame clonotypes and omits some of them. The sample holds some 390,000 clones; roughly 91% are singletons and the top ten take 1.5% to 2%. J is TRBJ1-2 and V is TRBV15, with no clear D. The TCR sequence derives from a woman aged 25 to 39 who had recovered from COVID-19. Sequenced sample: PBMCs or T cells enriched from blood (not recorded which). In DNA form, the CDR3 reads TGTGCCACCAGCAGAGGAAAACTCCCCTCTAACTATGGCTACACCTTC. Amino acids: CATSRGKLPSNYGYTF.